These 30 T cell receptor beta chains originate from one sample sequenced in a study of blood T cell repertoires in COVID-19. Measured with immunoSEQ multiplex PCR; TCRdb has only the in-frame clones, and not every one. The sample has almost 300,000 clones, about nine tenths seen once. Sequenced input: peripheral blood. The receptors were gathered from a woman in her 30s with COVID-19, enrolled during active disease.

V usage is TRBV12-3 or TRBV12-4 and J usage is TRBJ2-2, with D possibly matching TRBD1 (6 bases). The CDR3 runs to 13 residues. The ends were cut back, 7 bases at V and 4 bases at J, with 10 bases in the middle. The CDR3 DNA is TGTGCCAGCACCGTGGACAGCACCGGGGAGCTGTTTTTT. Translating it yields CASTVDSTGELFF.

The genes are TRBV19 and TRBJ1-2, with D maybe TRBD1 (5 bases). This CDR3 spans 18 amino acids. V was shortened by 3 bases and J by 6 bases, with 26 bases between the two germline ends. Germline V lookup: CDR1 LNHDA, CDR2 SQIVND (reference sequence). The CDR3 reads CASSITSLGRAVFHGYTF. In nucleotides, the CDR3 is TGTGCCAGTAGTATCACTTCGCTGGGCAGGGCGGTGTTCCATGGCTACACCTTC.

This chain uses TRBV7-9 with TRBJ1-2; D is unclear. Trimming left V 5 bases short and J 0 bases short, with 13 bases between. This CDR3 is 15 amino acids long. Germline V CDR1 and CDR2: SEHNR, FQNEAQ (reference sequence). In nucleotides, the CDR3 is TGTGCCAGCAGCGACACATCCGAAGCTAACTATGGCTACACCTTC. Translated, it gives CASSDTSEANYGYTF. The variable domain in full, completed from reference TRBV7-9 and TRBJ1-2, reads DTGVSQNPRHKITKRGQNVTFRCDPISEHNRLYWYRQTLGQGPEFLTYFQNEAQLEKSRLLSDRFSAERPKGSFSTLEIQRTEQGDSAMYLCASSDTSEANYGYTFGSGTRLTVV.

Here the CDR3 DNA reads TGTGCCAGCAGTCAACACAGCGGGTTCCAGCCCCAGCATTTT. Translating it yields CASSQHSGFQPQHF. J is TRBJ1-5 and V is TRBV27; unclear D gene. Germline lookup yields CDR1 MNHEY and CDR2 SMNVEV (reference sequence). Trimming cost V 5 bases and J 7 bases, with 15 bases left between them. The CDR3 contains 14 residues.

In regard to this clone: Relative to the germline gene, one junction end is altered; a read error may explain this. V gene TRBV12-3 or TRBV12-4 combines with J gene TRBJ2-6; tentatively, D is TRBD1 (5 bases). The CDR3 has 10 amino acids. CDR3 in DNA: TGTGCCAGCAGTCACTCTATAACAGGTTTC. Amino acid sequence: CASSHSITGF.

This clone was seen a handful of times. One end of the junction fails to match germline, which may point to a read error. This chain joins TRBV3-1 (or the pseudogene TRBV3-2) and TRBJ1-1; no clear D gene. This CDR3 contains 14 residues. CDR1 is LGHDT, CDR2 YNNKEL, per germline (reference sequence). CDR3 amino acids: CASSLAGLNAEAFF. For the CDR3, the DNA is TGTGCCAGCAGCCTGGCGGGTCTGAACGCTGAAGCTTTCTTT.

This chain connects TRBV7-9 to TRBJ2-1; D is possibly TRBD2 (6 bases). This CDR3 region has 14 residues. Deletions cut 0 bases from V and 9 bases from J, with 12 bases between. Germline assignment: CDR1 SEHNR and CDR2 FQNEAQ (reference sequence). The chain's CDR3 is CASSLAGTVREQFF. The CDR3 DNA reads TGTGCCAGCAGCTTAGCCGGGACTGTCCGTGAGCAGTTCTTC.

This sequence joins TRBV19 and TRBJ1-1; 7 bases line up with TRBD1. Germline V CDR1 and CDR2: LNHDA, SQIVND (reference sequence). The J segment lost 0 bases and the V segment lost 5 bases, leaving 18 bases of the junction unmatched. The CDR3 covers 19 residues. The chain's CDR3 is CASSLSPSTGRYMNTEAFF. The DNA for the CDR3 is TGTGCCAGTAGTCTCTCCCCATCGACAGGGAGGTACATGAACACTGAAGCTTTCTTT.

The chain is built from TRBV5-6 and TRBJ1-6; TRBD1 might be the D (5 bases). The CDR3 is 15 amino acids. V dropped 5 bases and J dropped 13 bases, with 22 bases sitting between them. Looked up from germline, CDR1 is SGHDT and CDR2 is YYEEEE. Here the CDR3 DNA reads TGTGCCAGCAGTTCGCGGGGGGGGTTTATGGAGCCCCTCCACTTT. Translated: CASSSRGGFMEPLHF. Together with reference TRBV5-6 and TRBJ1-6, the CDR3 gives the full variable domain: DAGVTQSPTHLIKTRGQQVTLRCSPKSGHDTVSWYQQALGQGPQFIFQYYEEEERQRGNFPDRFSGHQFPNYSSELNVNALLLGDSALYLCASSSRGGFMEPLHFGNGTRLTVT.

The rearrangement uses TRBV28 and TRBJ1-2, with TRBD1 as a possible D gene (6 bases). Deletions cut 8 bases from V and 8 bases from J, with 12 bases between. From germline, CDR1 is MDHEN and CDR2 SYDVKM. This CDR3 contains 11 residues. This chain's CDR3 is CASGRGDGYTF. Written as DNA, the CDR3 is TGTGCCAGCGGGAGGGGGGACGGCTACACCTTC.

CDR3 residues: CAISESTGDTLYSNQPQHF. In nucleotides, the CDR3 is TGTGCCATCAGTGAGTCGACTGGGGACACTCTTTATAGCAATCAGCCCCAGCATTTT. This sequence joins TRBV10-3 and TRBJ1-5, with a weak D call TRBD1 (6 bases). The CDR3 sequence is 19 residues long. In germline, CDR1 is ENHRY, CDR2 SYGVKD. V shed 0 bases and J shed 0 bases, with 18 bases lying between them.

V and J are TRBV5-1 and TRBJ2-3, with D perhaps TRBD1 (7 bases). Trimming stripped 4 bases from V and 2 bases from J, with 23 bases between. Germline assignment: CDR1 SGHRS and CDR2 YFSETQ. The CDR3 spans 18 residues. The CDR3 coding sequence is TGCGCCAGCAGCCCGGGACAGCCCGGGGGATCACTCACAGATACGCAGTATTTT. It encodes CASSPGQPGGSLTDTQYF. Full variable domain (missing parts from reference TRBV5-1 and TRBJ2-3): KAGVTQTPRYLIKTRGQQVTLSCSPISGHRSVSWYQQTPGQGLQFLFEYFSETQRNKGNFPGRFSGRQFSNSRSEMNVSTLELGDSALYLCASSPGQPGGSLTDTQYFGPGTRLTVL.

This clone was seen a handful of times. The rearrangement joins TRBV19 to TRBJ1-4; D might be TRBD1 (6 bases). V lost 7 bases and J lost 8, with 17 bases in between. Germline-derived CDR1 and CDR2 are LNHDA and SQIVND (reference sequence). The CDR3 runs to 14 residues. CDR3 amino acids: CASNRQGLAEKLFF. As DNA, the CDR3 is TGTGCCAGTAATAGGCAGGGGTTGGCGGAAAAACTGTTTTTT.

This chain joins TRBV28 and TRBJ2-7, with TRBD2 as a possible D gene (5 bases). Germline loops: CDR1 MDHEN, CDR2 SYDVKM. V lost 9 bases and J lost 4, with 13 bases in between. The CDR3 sequence is 12 residues long. The CDR3 region is CASLDSQYEQYF. CDR3 DNA sequence: TGTGCCAGTTTGGACTCCCAATACGAGCAGTACTTC.

The chain uses TRBV6-1 and TRBJ2-3; TRBD2 might be the D (5 bases). The V gene lost 0 bases and the J gene lost 6 bases, with 10 bases spanning the gap. This CDR3 comprises 14 residues. The germline gives CDR1 MNHNS, CDR2 SASEGT. This chain's CDR3 is CASSEAAIADTQYF. As DNA, the CDR3 is TGTGCCAGCAGTGAAGCGGCGATAGCGGATACGCAGTATTTT.

The chain combines TRBV29-1 with TRBJ2-5; perhaps TRBD1 as D (6 bases). The germline V gene encodes CDR1 SQVTM and CDR2 ANQGSEA. V dropped 5 bases and J dropped 5 bases, with 15 bases sitting between them. CDR3 size: 13 residues. In DNA, the CDR3 is TGCAGCGTTAATACAGGGTTTGGGGAGACCCAGTACTTC. It is translated as CSVNTGFGETQYF.

The rearrangement links TRBV28 to TRBJ1-5; the D gene is possibly TRBD1 (6 bases). CDR1 is MDHEN, CDR2 SYDVKM, per germline. There are 18 residues in the CDR3. V was clipped by 3 bases and J by 0 bases, with 18 bases between them. The CDR3 is CASSFLLATGISNQPQHF. The CDR3, as DNA: TGTGCCAGCAGTTTCCTGTTAGCGACAGGAATTAGCAATCAGCCCCAGCATTTT.

The chain links TRBV5-4 to TRBJ1-1; 9 bases fit TRBD1. This CDR3 has 14 residues. J lost 1 base, V lost 3 bases, and 1 base had no gene match. In germline, CDR1 is SGHNT, CDR2 YYREEE (reference sequence). As DNA, the CDR3 is TGTGCCAGCAGCTGGGACAGGGCGAACACTGAAGCTTTCTTT. It translates to CASSWDRANTEAFF.

The chain couples TRBV7-2 to TRBJ2-3, with 10 bases lining up with TRBD2. The CDR3 has 17 residues. J lost 2 bases, V lost 5 bases, and 10 bases had no gene match. Per germline, CDR1 SGHTA and CDR2 FQGNSA. In nucleotides, the CDR3 is TGTGCCAGCAGCCCACATCGGACTAGCGGTATCACAGATACGCAGTATTTT. This codes for CASSPHRTSGITDTQYF. The full variable domain, with the rest looked up from reference TRBV7-2 and TRBJ2-3, is GAGVSQSPSNKVTEKGKDVELRCDPISGHTALYWYRQSLGQGLEFLIYFQGNSAPDKSGLPSDRFSAERTGGSVSTLTIQRTQQEDSAVYLCASSPHRTSGITDTQYFGPGTRLTVL.

The chain employs TRBV6-5 and TRBJ2-3, with 12 positions matching TRBD2. The germline CDR1 and CDR2 sequences are MNHEY and SVGAGI. The V and J ends lost 7 bases and 2 bases, in that order; junction bases with no gene match: 4. The CDR3 covers 15 residues. CDR3: CASKLAGGLTDTQYF. The CDR3 nucleotides read TGTGCCAGCAAGCTAGCGGGGGGGCTCACAGATACGCAGTATTTT.

This clone was detected only once. The chain joins TRBV7-6 to TRBJ1-4; D possibly corresponds to TRBD1 (5 bases). CDR1 SGHVS and CDR2 FNYEAQ come from the germline V gene. The CDR3 extends over 14 amino acids. Trimming pared 1 base from V and 8 bases from J, leaving 11 bases between. CDR3 loop: CASSLGQLREKLFF. The CDR3 DNA is TGTGCCAGCAGCTTAGGACAGTTGCGAGAAAAACTGTTTTTT.

In nucleotides, the CDR3 is TGTGCCATCAGCTCCGGGACAGGGGGCTCTGGAAACACCATATATTTT. This translates into CAISSGTGGSGNTIYF. V and J are TRBV10-3 and TRBJ1-3; TRBD1 aligns across 11 bases. The V gene's germline CDR1 is ENHRY and CDR2 SYGVKD. Trimming took 6 bases from V and 0 from J; bases not matched to a gene: 4. The CDR3 extends over 16 amino acids.

The DNA of the CDR3 is TGTGCCAGCGGCCCCGGGAAAAAACTGTTTTTT. It codes for CASGPGKKLFF. V is TRBV12-3 or TRBV12-4 and J is TRBJ1-4; D not resolved. Trimming pared 8 bases from V and 9 bases from J, leaving 10 bases between. CDR3 size: 11 residues.

This chain links TRBV14 with TRBJ2-3, with a weak D call TRBD2 (6 bases). Trimming took off 2 bases at V and 8 bases at J, with 11 bases between the two ends. The CDR3 totals 13 residues. The V gene's germline CDR1 is SGHDN and CDR2 FVKESK. This CDR3 reads CASSQPRGITQYF. The CDR3, as DNA: TGTGCCAGCAGCCAACCTCGGGGGATTACGCAGTATTTT.

This sequence joins TRBV4-1 and TRBJ1-2, with 7 bases that match TRBD1. The CDR3 is made up of 14 amino acids. The trim removed 4 bases at V and 7 bases at J, leaving 9 bases unmatched. The germline V gene has CDR1 MGHRA and CDR2 YSYEKL. CDR3 sequence reads: CASSPIEGALGYTF. CDR3 nucleotides: TGCGCCAGCAGCCCTATCGAGGGGGCGCTTGGCTACACCTTC.

The chain carries TRBV6-7 and TRBJ2-7; 9 bases align to TRBD2. TRBV6-7 counts as an open reading frame of uncertain function. The CDR3 has 15 residues. V was clipped by 2 bases and J by 7 bases; unmatched bases: 9. The CDR3 sequence is CASSYERGAFWEQYF. The CDR3 DNA reads TGTGCCAGCAGTTACGAGCGGGGGGCCTTCTGGGAGCAGTACTTC.

This clone was detected once. CDR3 loop: CASSPVEGSYGYTF. DNA of the CDR3: TGTGCCAGCAGCCCAGTTGAGGGTAGCTATGGCTACACCTTC. The chain carries TRBV7-9 and TRBJ1-2, with D unresolved. The ends were cut back, 5 bases at V and 4 bases at J, with 14 bases in the middle. CDR1 and CDR2 from the germline V gene are SEHNR and FQNEAQ (reference sequence). The CDR3 is made up of 14 amino acids.

V is TRBV13 and J is TRBJ1-1, with 7 nucleotides matching TRBD1. The CDR3 consists of 15 residues. V was pared by 5 bases and J by 7 bases, with 13 bases of the junction left unmatched. The V gene's germline CDR1 is PRHDT and CDR2 FYEKMQ (reference sequence). CDR3 in DNA: TGTGCCAGCAGCCCTCCCACTACAGGGGCTTTTGAAGCTTTCTTT. Its translation is CASSPPTTGAFEAFF.

J is TRBJ2-7 and V is TRBV4-1; 10 bases are a match to TRBD2. From germline, CDR1 is MGHRA and CDR2 YSYEKL. V trimming: 6 bases; J trimming: 1 base; junction bases outside the gene matches: 3. This CDR3 has 14 residues. The CDR3 here is CASRAGLASYEQYF. In nucleotides, the CDR3 is TGCGCCAGCAGGGCGGGACTAGCGTCCTACGAGCAGTACTTC.

This clone was observed a single time. V and J are TRBV7-9 and TRBJ1-5; no definite D call. Between the trimmed V and J ends, which lost 8 bases and 6 bases, there was a span of 17 bases. The germline gives CDR1 SEHNR, CDR2 FQNEAQ (reference sequence). The CDR3 contains 14 residues. Written as DNA, the CDR3 is TGTGCCAGCCGACCGGGTTTCGTCACTCAGCCCCAGCATTTT. This codes for CASRPGFVTQPQHF.